The present T cell receptor beta chain was sequenced within a study of cytomegalovirus exposure and HLA in healthy donors. About the study: Most donors, roughly 84% of over 300 genotyped, fell in the Caucasian-associated ancestry cluster.

Trimming took 4 bases from V and 5 from J; bases not matched to a gene: 8. The CDR3 runs 14 residues. From germline, CDR1 is GTSNPN and CDR2 SVGIG (reference sequence). The study, taken as a whole, reports: The number of N-insertions in an Asian-associated ancestry cluster was reportedly below the roughly 700-donor mean in a later analysis.

Remarks on this clone: The antigen remains undetermined.

The PCR employed 60 Vbeta primers together with 13 Jbeta primers. The assay was immunoSEQ multiplex PCR, and TCRdb's table has in-frame clones only and misses some. The table lists about 160,000 clones, about three quarters of them singletons. The origin of this receptor is a female donor in good health and CMV-seronegative. Sequenced: PBMCs. The chain recombines TRBV30 with TRBJ2-7, with 10 bases aligning to TRBD1. CDR3 sequence reads: CAWTLGQGLDEQYF. Here the CDR3 DNA reads TGTGCCTGGACCTTGGGACAGGGGCTAGACGAGCAGTACTTC.